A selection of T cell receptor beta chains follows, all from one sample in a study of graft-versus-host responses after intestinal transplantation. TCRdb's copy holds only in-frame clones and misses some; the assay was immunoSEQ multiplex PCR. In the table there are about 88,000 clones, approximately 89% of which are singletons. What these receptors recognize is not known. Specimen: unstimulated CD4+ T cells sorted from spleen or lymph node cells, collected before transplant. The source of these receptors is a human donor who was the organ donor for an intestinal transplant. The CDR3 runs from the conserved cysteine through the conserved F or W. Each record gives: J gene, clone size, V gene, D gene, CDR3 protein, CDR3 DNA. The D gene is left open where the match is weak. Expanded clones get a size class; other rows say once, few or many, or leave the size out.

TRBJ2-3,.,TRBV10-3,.,CAISASNTQYF,TGTGCCATCAGTGCCAGTAATACGCAGTATTTT
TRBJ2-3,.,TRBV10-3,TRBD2,CAISGLAGDRGTDTQYF,TGTGCCATCAGTGGACTAGCGGGAGATCGGGGCACAGATACGCAGTATTTT
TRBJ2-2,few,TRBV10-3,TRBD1,CATTPRGPQGAGELFF,TGTGCCACGACGCCTAGGGGGCCCCAGGGCGCCGGGGAGCTGTTTTTT
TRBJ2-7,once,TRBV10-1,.,CASSGQATDGWGEQYF,TGCGCCAGCAGTGGACAAGCGACAGATGGGTGGGGCGAGCAGTACTTC
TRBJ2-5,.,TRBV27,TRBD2,CASSLSLAGGPETQYF,TGTGCCAGCAGTTTATCGCTAGCGGGGGGGCCAGAGACCCAGTACTTC
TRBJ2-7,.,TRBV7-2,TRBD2,CASSLVVAGFGYEQYF,TGTGCCAGCAGCTTAGTAGTAGCGGGGTTCGGCTACGAGCAGTACTTC
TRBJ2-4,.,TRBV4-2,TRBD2,CASSQDSTSGGKNIQYF,TGTGCCAGCAGCCAAGATTCGACTAGCGGGGGAAAAAACATTCAGTACTTC
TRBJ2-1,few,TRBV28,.,CASSWDTYNEQFF,TGTGCCAGCAGTTGGGACACATACAATGAGCAGTTCTTC
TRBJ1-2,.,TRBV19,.,CASKRDLVGPGYTF,TGTGCCAGTAAAAGGGACTTGGTGGGGCCTGGCTACACCTTC
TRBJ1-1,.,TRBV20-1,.,CSPVGVEAFF,TGCAGTCCCGTAGGGGTCGAAGCTTTCTTT
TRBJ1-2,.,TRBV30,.,CAWNRAVFYGYTF,TGTGCCTGGAACAGGGCAGTTTTCTATGGCTACACCTTC
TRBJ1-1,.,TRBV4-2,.,CASSRQNTEAFF,TGTGCCAGCAGCCGACAGAACACTGAAGCTTTCTTT
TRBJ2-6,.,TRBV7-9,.,CASSLDLFSGANVLTF,TGTGCCAGCAGCTTAGACTTGTTCTCTGGGGCCAACGTCCTGACTTTC
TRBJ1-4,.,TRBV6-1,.,CASRLHVVNEKLFF,TGTGCCAGCAGGTTACATGTGGTTAATGAAAAACTGTTTTTT
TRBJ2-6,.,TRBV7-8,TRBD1,CASSQPGQGGSGANVLTF,TGTGCCAGCAGCCAACCGGGACAGGGGGGCTCTGGGGCCAACGTCCTGACTTTC
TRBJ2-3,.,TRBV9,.,CASSVSASRTDTQYF,TGTGCCAGCAGCGTATCAGCGAGCCGCACAGATACGCAGTATTTT
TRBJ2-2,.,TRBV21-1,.,CARIQGLAGGRTGELFF,TGTGCCAGAATACAAGGGCTAGCGGGGGGACGAACCGGGGAGCTGTTTTTT
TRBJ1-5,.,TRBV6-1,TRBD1,CASDRGLSNQPQHF,TGTGCCAGTGACAGGGGGCTGAGCAATCAGCCCCAGCATTTT
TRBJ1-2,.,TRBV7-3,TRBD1,CASSVEEGQGYGYTF,TGTGCCAGCAGCGTCGAGGAGGGACAGGGCTATGGCTACACCTTC
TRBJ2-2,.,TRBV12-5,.,CASGLSRGNTGELFF,TGTGCTAGTGGTTTAAGCCGGGGTAACACCGGGGAGCTGTTTTTT
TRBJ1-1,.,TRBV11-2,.,CASSSRVVSTEAFF,TGTGCCAGCAGCTCCCGGGTCGTGAGCACTGAAGCTTTCTTT
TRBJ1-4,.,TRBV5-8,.,CASSLGRPGTIATNEKLFF,TGTGCCAGCAGCTTGGGACGTCCCGGGACAATTGCAACTAATGAAAAACTGTTTTTT
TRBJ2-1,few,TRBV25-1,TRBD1,CASSELQGKQFF,TGTGCCAGCAGTGAATTACAGGGGAAGCAGTTCTTC
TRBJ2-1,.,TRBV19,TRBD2,CASSIGTHSGRANEQFF,TGTGCCAGTAGTATAGGGACTCATAGCGGGAGGGCCAATGAGCAGTTCTTC
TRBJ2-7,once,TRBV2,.,CASSDRSYEQYF,TGTGCCAGCAGTGACAGGTCCTACGAGCAGTACTTC
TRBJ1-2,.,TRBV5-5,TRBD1,CASTLKPTPGGAREGYTF,TGTGCCAGCACCTTGAAACCCACCCCAGGGGGCGCAAGGGAAGGCTACACCTTC
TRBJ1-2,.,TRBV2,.,CASSRDTNYGYTF,TGTGCCAGCAGCCGGGACACCAACTATGGCTACACCTTC
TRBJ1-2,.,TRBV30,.,CAWSVLIPRSGYTF,TGTGCCTGGAGTGTACTGATCCCAAGAAGTGGCTACACCTTC
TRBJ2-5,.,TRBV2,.,CASRGESGNQETQYF,TGTGCCAGCAGGGGCGAATCAGGGAACCAAGAGACCCAGTACTTC
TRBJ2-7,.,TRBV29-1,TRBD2,CSVKRLASYEQYF,TGCAGCGTCAAGCGACTAGCGAGCTACGAGCAGTACTTC
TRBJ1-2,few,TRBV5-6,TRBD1,CASSSNRGLSYGYTF,TGTGCCAGCAGCTCGAACAGGGGATTGAGCTATGGCTACACCTTC
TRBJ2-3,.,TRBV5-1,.,CASSYGQHTDTQYF,TGCGCCAGCAGCTACGGACAGCACACAGATACGCAGTATTTT
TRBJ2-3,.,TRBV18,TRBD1,CASSPGTESDTQYF,TGTGCCAGCTCACCTGGGACAGAATCAGATACGCAGTATTTT
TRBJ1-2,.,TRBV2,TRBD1,CASSGPGQAYGYTF,TGTGCCAGCAGCGGACCGGGACAGGCCTATGGCTACACCTTC
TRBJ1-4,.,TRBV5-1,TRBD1,CASSFDRVNEKLFF,TGCGCCAGCAGCTTTGACAGGGTGAATGAAAAACTGTTTTTT
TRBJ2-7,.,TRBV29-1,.,CSVEVQGPFGQYF,TGCAGCGTTGAGGTACAGGGTCCCTTTGGCCAGTACTTC
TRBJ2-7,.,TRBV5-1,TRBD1,CASSKGQGPSYEQYF,TGCGCCAGCAGCAAGGGACAGGGGCCCTCCTACGAGCAGTACTTC
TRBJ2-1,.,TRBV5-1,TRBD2,CASSRNLELAGGYNEQFF,TGCGCCAGCAGCAGGAACCTTGAGCTAGCGGGAGGTTACAATGAGCAGTTCTTC
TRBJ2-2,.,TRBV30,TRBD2,CAWAGLADYRGGELFF,TGTGCCTGGGCGGGACTAGCGGATTATCGTGGCGGGGAGCTGTTTTTT
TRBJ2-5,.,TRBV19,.,CASSGVGRTKETQYF,TGTGCCAGTAGTGGCGTGGGGCGGACTAAAGAGACCCAGTACTTC
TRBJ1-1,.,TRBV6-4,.,CASSDFQGTAFF,TGTGCCAGCAGTGACTTCCAGGGCACGGCTTTCTTT
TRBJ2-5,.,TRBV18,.,CASSPTSGETQYF,TGTGCCAGCTCACCAACATCCGGGGAGACCCAGTACTTC
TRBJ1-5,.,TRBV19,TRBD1,CASSKTTGGQPQHF,TGTGCCAGTAGTAAGACGACAGGGGGTCAGCCCCAGCATTTT
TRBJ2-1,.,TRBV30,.,CAWRVARSYNEQFF,TGTGCCTGGAGGGTAGCGAGGTCCTACAATGAGCAGTTCTTC
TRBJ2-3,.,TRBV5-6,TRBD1,CASSSYLTGAGDTQYF,TGTGCCAGCAGCTCCTATCTTACAGGGGCAGGAGATACGCAGTATTTT
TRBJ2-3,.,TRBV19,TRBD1,CASSYRGRDTQYF,TGTGCCAGTAGTTACAGGGGGCGGGATACGCAGTATTTT
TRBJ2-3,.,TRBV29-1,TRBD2,CSVEGGAGGRTQYF,TGCAGCGTTGAAGGAGGGGCGGGGGGGCGGACGCAGTATTTT
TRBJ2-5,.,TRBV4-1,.,CASSQTGTIETQYF,TGCGCCAGCAGCCAAACCGGGACAATAGAGACCCAGTACTTC
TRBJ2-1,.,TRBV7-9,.,CASSLTGSSYNEQFF,TGTGCCAGCAGCTTAACAGGGAGCTCCTACAATGAGCAGTTCTTC
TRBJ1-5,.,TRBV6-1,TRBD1,CASRDRGHQPQHF,TGTGCCAGCCGAGACAGGGGGCATCAGCCCCAGCATTTT
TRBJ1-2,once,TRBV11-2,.,CASSLMGRGYTF,TGTGCCAGCAGCCTAATGGGGCGCGGCTACACCTTC
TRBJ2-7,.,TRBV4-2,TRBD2,CASSQEASGPYEQYF,TGTGCCAGCAGCCAAGAGGCTAGCGGTCCCTACGAGCAGTACTTC
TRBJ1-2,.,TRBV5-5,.,CASSLRPGGQVYGYTF,TGTGCCAGCAGCTTGCGCCCCGGGGGTCAGGTCTATGGCTACACCTTC
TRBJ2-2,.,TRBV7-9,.,CASSLRLAANTGELFF,TGTGCCAGCAGCTTGCGCCTAGCAGCCAACACCGGGGAGCTGTTTTTT
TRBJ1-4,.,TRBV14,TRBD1,CASSQGQGVWEKLFF,TGTGCCAGCAGCCAAGGACAGGGGGTTTGGGAAAAACTGTTTTTT
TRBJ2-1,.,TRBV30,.,CAWSTQGRQFF,TGTGCCTGGAGTACTCAGGGTCGGCAGTTCTTC